This entry lists 23 T cell receptor beta chains sequenced from one sample in a study of T-cell memory formation after mild COVID-19. Each CDR3 protein gets one entry after TCRdb re-called the 5' RACE reads with MiXCR. In the table there are roughly 560,000 distinct CDR3 sequences, 20% of which are singletons. What was sequenced was PBMCs or a T cell subset sorted from them (not recorded which). The receptors stem from an adult woman who had mild COVID-19 (a few samples of this study predate the infection). Cell type and time point are not known.

The chain uses TRBV7-6 and TRBJ2-1; TRBD2 agrees at 14 bases. The V and J ends lost 4 bases and 6 bases, in that order; junction bases with no gene match: 14. The V gene's germline CDR1 is SGHVS and CDR2 FNYEAQ. The CDR3 is made up of 19 amino acids. Here the CDR3 DNA reads TGTGCCAGCAGCTCCGACGGACTAGCGGGGGGCCCCCACCCCAATGAGCAGTTCTTC. Its protein is CASSSDGLAGGPHPNEQFF.

The V call is TRBV20-1, the J call TRBJ2-7; D may be TRBD2 (5 bases). The CDR3 runs 15 residues. CDR1 and CDR2 from the germline V gene are DFQATT and SNEGSKA (reference sequence). Between the trimmed V and J ends, which lost 5 bases and 0 bases, there was a span of 17 bases. The CDR3 reads CSAPETRTSSYEQYF. As DNA, the CDR3 is TGCAGTGCTCCTGAAACTAGAACGAGCTCCTACGAGCAGTACTTC.

This clonotype was detected only a few times. This chain uses TRBV6-5 with TRBJ2-7, with 7 bases lining up with TRBD1. Germline V gene lookup returns CDR1 MNHEY and CDR2 SVGAGI. With 5 bases clipped from V and 3 bases from J, the junction kept 13 bases outside the gene matches. This CDR3 has 16 amino acids. The CDR3 DNA reads TGTGCCAGCAGTATCCCTCTGACAGGGCTGGACTACGAGCAGTACTTC. As protein: CASSIPLTGLDYEQYF.

The chain recombines TRBV12-3 or TRBV12-4 with TRBJ2-1, with D possibly TRBD2 on 6 matching bases. The V and J ends lost 5 bases and 0 bases respectively, with 14 bases between them. This CDR3 has 16 amino acids. The CDR3 region has the DNA TGTGCCAGCAGTCCCTCTGCGGGGAGCTCCTACAATGAGCAGTTCTTC. This translates into CASSPSAGSSYNEQFF.

This clonotype has ten or more counts. The chain is built from TRBV4-1 and TRBJ2-5; the match to TRBD2 covers 8 bases. The CDR3 length is 14 residues. The V gene's germline CDR1 is MGHRA and CDR2 YSYEKL. The junction had 3 bases not matched to a gene; V was cut back by 2 bases and J by 4 bases. This CDR3 is CASSQTAGGETQYF. CDR3 sequence (DNA): TGCGCCAGCAGCCAAACGGCGGGGGGAGAGACCCAGTACTTC.

The chain combines TRBV12-3 or TRBV12-4 with TRBJ2-7; TRBD2 matches at 7 bases. CDR3 length: 14 residues. The V gene end was trimmed by 6 bases and the J gene end by 5 bases; junction bases not matched to a gene: 10. In DNA form, the CDR3 reads TGTGCCAGCAGGGGAGGTAGCGGGTTCCACGAGCAGTACTTC. This encodes CASRGGSGFHEQYF.

J is TRBJ1-2 and V is TRBV20-1; 8 bases match TRBD1. V gave up 4 bases and J gave up 5 bases; unmatched junction bases: 9. The CDR3 runs to 14 residues. Per the germline V gene, CDR1 is DFQATT and CDR2 is SNEGSKA (reference sequence). The CDR3 sequence: CSATPGGGLYGYTF. As DNA, the CDR3 is TGCAGTGCTACTCCAGGGGGCGGCCTGTATGGCTACACCTTC.

This clonotype was recorded many times. V is TRBV18 and J is TRBJ2-5; D gene unclear. The CDR3 is made up of 13 amino acids. V was shortened by 5 bases and J by 4 bases, with 11 bases between the two germline ends. CDR1 KGHSH and CDR2 LQKENI come from the germline V gene. The DNA for the CDR3 is TGTGCCAGCTCAGCCTTTATGGGAGAGACCCAGTACTTC. It translates to CASSAFMGETQYF.

Concerning this clonotype: The junction departs from germline at one end; a sequencing error may be responsible. The rearrangement joins TRBV3-1 to TRBJ2-2, with a weak D call TRBD2 (6 bases). In germline, CDR1 is LGHDT, CDR2 YNNKEL (reference sequence). The CDR3 consists of 15 residues. In DNA form, the CDR3 reads TGTGCCAGCAGCCCCCGGACTCAGAACACCGGGGGGCTGTTTTTT. As protein: CASSPRTQNTGGLFF.

The V call is TRBV10-3, the J call TRBJ2-3; possibly TRBD1 for D (5 bases). Germline V CDR1 and CDR2: ENHRY, SYGVKD. V lost 4 bases and J 1 base, leaving 9 bases between the germline ends. There are 14 residues in the CDR3. CDR3 DNA sequence: TGTGCCATCAGTGGGCTAGGGGGCACAGATACGCAGTATTTT. Encoded protein: CAISGLGGTDTQYF.

This clonotype was counted only a few times. This chain connects TRBV6-2 or TRBV6-3 to TRBJ2-1, with 14 nucleotides matching TRBD2. The trim removed 8 bases at V and 10 bases at J, leaving 7 bases unmatched. CDR3 size: 14 residues. Germline CDR1 MNHEY, CDR2 SVGEGT. The CDR3 protein is CASLGLAGAREQFF. The DNA of the CDR3 is TGTGCCAGCTTGGGACTAGCGGGAGCACGGGAGCAGTTCTTC.

The V gene is TRBV6-5, the J gene TRBJ2-7; 12 bases are a match to TRBD2. Unmatched junction bases numbered 3, after V lost 7 bases and J lost 5 bases. The CDR3 spans 13 residues. Germline values: CDR1 MNHEY, CDR2 SVGAGI. For the CDR3, the DNA is TGTGCCAGCATCGGACTAGCGGGAAACGAGCAGTACTTC. Its protein is CASIGLAGNEQYF.

This clonotype was found a few times. V is TRBV5-1 and J is TRBJ1-2, with D perhaps matching TRBD1 (5 bases). Trimming left V 10 bases short and J 3 bases short, with 19 bases between. This CDR3 region has 14 residues. Germline V lookup: CDR1 SGHRS, CDR2 YFSETQ. The CDR3, as DNA: TGCGCCTGCCGACAGATCCCTGGGGACTATGGCTACACCTTC. This codes for CACRQIPGDYGYTF.

This clonotype has only a few counts. V and J are TRBV4-1 and TRBJ2-2, with 7 bases that match TRBD1. The trim removed 0 bases at V and 7 bases at J, leaving 8 bases unmatched. CDR1 is MGHRA and CDR2 is YSYEKL in the germline V gene. The CDR3 is 16 residues long. DNA of the CDR3: TGCGCCAGCAGCCAAGAAGGGGGCTATTTCATCGGGGAGCTGTTTTTT. Translating it yields CASSQEGGYFIGELFF.

The chain recombines TRBV24-1 with TRBJ1-2; D ambiguous. The germline V gene has CDR1 KGHDR and CDR2 SFDVKD. There are 12 residues in the CDR3. V lost 4 bases, J lost 7 bases, and 9 bases lay in between. CDR3 residues: CATSDDIGGYTF. In DNA form, the CDR3 reads TGTGCCACCAGTGACGACATCGGTGGCTACACCTTC.

This clonotype was seen many times. This chain links TRBV6-5 with TRBJ2-2; D is perhaps TRBD1 (7 bases). The germline CDR1 and CDR2 sequences are MNHEY and SVGAGI. V dropped 6 bases and J dropped 4 bases, with 18 bases sitting between them. CDR3 size: 16 residues. CDR3 amino acids: CASSEGAGLPTGELFF. The DNA of the CDR3 is TGTGCCAGCAGCGAGGGGGCGGGATTGCCCACCGGGGAGCTGTTTTTT.

V is TRBV2 and J is TRBJ2-3; D ambiguous. Germline values: CDR1 SNHLY, CDR2 FYNNEI. The CDR3 is 13 amino acids. Trimming stripped 5 bases from V and 4 bases from J, with 10 bases between. The DNA for the CDR3 is TGTGCCAGCAGTTCCGCTAACCCAGATACGCAGTATTTT. Residues: CASSSANPDTQYF.

This chain uses TRBV12-3 or TRBV12-4 with TRBJ2-1; the D gene could be TRBD1 or TRBD2 (5 bases each). This CDR3 has 15 amino acids. The V gene lost 3 bases and the J gene lost 4 bases, with 13 bases spanning the gap. CDR3 DNA sequence: TGTGCCAGCAGTTTGATGGGGACCGAGTACAATGAGCAGTTCTTC. As protein: CASSLMGTEYNEQFF.

This chain links TRBV11-3 with TRBJ2-1; D is undetermined. V dropped 2 bases and J dropped 9 bases, with 14 bases sitting between them. This CDR3 has 14 residues. Germline CDR1 and CDR2: SGHNT and YENEEA. The CDR3 DNA reads as TGTGCCAGCAGCTTATTGCGCCTTAAGGGTGAGCAGTTCTTC. Protein: CASSLLRLKGEQFF.

V is TRBV5-6 and J is TRBJ2-2; 8 bases are a match to TRBD1. Germline CDR1 and CDR2: SGHDT and YYEEEE. The CDR3 is made up of 13 amino acids. V lost 5 bases and J lost 3; bases outside the gene matches: 0. CDR3 region: CASRGQDTGELFF. In DNA form, the CDR3 reads TGTGCCAGCAGGGGACAGGACACCGGGGAGCTGTTTTTT.

This clonotype occurred many times. The chain joins TRBV27 to TRBJ2-3, with 9 bases that match TRBD2. This CDR3 spans 15 amino acids. J lost 5 bases, V lost 5 bases, and 8 bases had no gene match. CDR1 is MNHEY and CDR2 is SMNVEV in the germline V gene (reference sequence). CDR3 bases: TGTGCCAGCAGTCCCCTTCGCGGGGGGGAAGATACGCAGTATTTT. This encodes CASSPLRGGEDTQYF.

The rearrangement uses TRBV5-1 and TRBJ2-5; D possibly uses TRBD1 or TRBD2 (5 bases each). Germline CDR1 SGHRS, CDR2 YFSETQ. The CDR3 runs to 16 residues. Deletions cut 0 bases from V and 1 base from J, with 13 bases between. CDR3 protein: CASSLGGGGLQETQYF. CDR3 nucleotides: TGCGCCAGCAGCTTGGGGGGCGGCGGACTCCAAGAGACCCAGTACTTC.

The chain couples TRBV5-1 to TRBJ2-2, with D unclear. With 5 bases removed from V and 8 bases from J, the gap between germline ends came to 10 bases. The CDR3 runs to 12 residues. CDR1 and CDR2 (germline): SGHRS, YFSETQ. The CDR3 DNA follows: TGCGCCAGCAGATACCTTGCTGGGGAGCTGTTTTTT. This gives the protein CASRYLAGELFF. The full variable domain, its missing parts supplied by reference TRBV5-1 and TRBJ2-2, is KAGVTQTPRYLIKTRGQQVTLSCSPISGHRSVSWYQQTPGQGLQFLFEYFSETQRNKGNFPGRFSGRQFSNSRSEMNVSTLELGDSALYLCASRYLAGELFFGEGSRLTVL.